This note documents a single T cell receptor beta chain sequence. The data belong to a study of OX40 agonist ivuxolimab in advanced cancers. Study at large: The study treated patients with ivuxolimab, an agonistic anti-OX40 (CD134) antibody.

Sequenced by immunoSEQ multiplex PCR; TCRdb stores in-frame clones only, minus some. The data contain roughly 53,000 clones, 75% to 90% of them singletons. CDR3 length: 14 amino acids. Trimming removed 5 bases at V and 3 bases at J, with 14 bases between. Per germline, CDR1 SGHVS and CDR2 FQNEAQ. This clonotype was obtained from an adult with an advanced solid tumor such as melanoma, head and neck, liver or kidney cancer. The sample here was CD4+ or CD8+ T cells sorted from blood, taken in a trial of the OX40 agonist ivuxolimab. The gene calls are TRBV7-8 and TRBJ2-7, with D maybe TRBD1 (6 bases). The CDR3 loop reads CASSDRDTNYEQYF. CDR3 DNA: TGTGCCAGCAGCGACCGGGACACCAACTACGAGCAGTACTTC.